Sequencing of this TCR beta chain was carried out in a study of cytomegalovirus exposure and HLA in healthy donors. Looking at the study overall: Among the roughly 400 genotyped donors, approximately 80% were placed in the Caucasian-associated ancestry cluster.

The germline gives CDR1 MGHRA, CDR2 YSYEKL. The CDR3 is 15 residues long. V was clipped by 3 bases and J by 6 bases, with 15 bases between them. Only one count was recorded for this clone. This PCR relied on a set of 60 Vbeta primers and 13 Jbeta primers. Profiling relied on immunoSEQ multiplex PCR, and the TCRdb table lists in-frame clones only, not all of them. This sample has some 200,000 clones, with about 81% found just once. Sequenced: PBMCs. The rearrangement links TRBV4-1 to TRBJ1-5; D gene unclear. This TCR derives from a woman aged 18-29 years in good health and CMV-seronegative. CDR3 loop: CASSQEGLFSQPQHF. The CDR3 coding sequence is TGCGCCAGCAGCCAGGAGGGCTTATTTTCTCAGCCCCAGCATTTT.